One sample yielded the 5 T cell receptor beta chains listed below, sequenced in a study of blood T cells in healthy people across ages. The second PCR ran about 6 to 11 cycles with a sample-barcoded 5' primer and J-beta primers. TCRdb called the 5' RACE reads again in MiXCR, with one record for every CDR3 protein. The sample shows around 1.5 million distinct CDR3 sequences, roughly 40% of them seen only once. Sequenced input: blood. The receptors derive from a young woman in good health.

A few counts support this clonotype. The CDR3, as DNA: TGTGCCATCAGATCACTCACCATCGATACGCAGTATTTT. It is translated as CAIRSLTIDTQYF. The chain recombines TRBV10-3 with TRBJ2-3; D unresolved. In germline, CDR1 is ENHRY, CDR2 SYGVKD. This CDR3 contains 13 residues. V lost 6 bases to trimming and J lost 6 bases, with 13 bases between them.

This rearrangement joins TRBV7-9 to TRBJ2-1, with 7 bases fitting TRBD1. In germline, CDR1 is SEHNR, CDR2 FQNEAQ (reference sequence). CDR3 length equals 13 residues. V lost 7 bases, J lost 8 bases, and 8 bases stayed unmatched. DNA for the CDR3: TGTGCCAGCACACACAGGGGCCAGGATGAGCAGTTCTTC. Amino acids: CASTHRGQDEQFF.

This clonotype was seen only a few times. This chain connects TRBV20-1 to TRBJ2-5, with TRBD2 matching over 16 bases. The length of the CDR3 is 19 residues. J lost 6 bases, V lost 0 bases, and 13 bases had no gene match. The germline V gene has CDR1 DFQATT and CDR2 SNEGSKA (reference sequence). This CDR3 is CSARDSGTSGRAVEKTQYF. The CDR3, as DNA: TGCAGTGCTAGAGATAGCGGGACTAGCGGGAGGGCCGTAGAGAAGACCCAGTACTTC.

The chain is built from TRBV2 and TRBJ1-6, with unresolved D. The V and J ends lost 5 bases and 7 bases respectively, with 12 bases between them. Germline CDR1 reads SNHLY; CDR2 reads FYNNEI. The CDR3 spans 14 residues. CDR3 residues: CASSLTSGNSPLHF. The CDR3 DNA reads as TGTGCCAGCAGTCTGACTAGCGGAAATTCACCCCTCCACTTT.

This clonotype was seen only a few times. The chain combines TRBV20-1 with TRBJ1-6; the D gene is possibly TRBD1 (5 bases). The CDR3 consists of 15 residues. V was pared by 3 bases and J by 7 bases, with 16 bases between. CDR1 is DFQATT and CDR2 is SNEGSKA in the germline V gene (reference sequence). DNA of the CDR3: TGCAGTGCTAGTGGTACAGGAGCATCAAATTCACCCCTCCACTTT. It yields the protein CSASGTGASNSPLHF.